This T cell receptor (beta chain) came from a study of a mutant IDH1 vaccine in newly diagnosed glioma. Study in general: The vaccination schedule gave patients eight doses in weeks 1, 3, 5, 7, 11, 15, 19 and 23. Study-level findings and limits: Detectable vaccine-induced immune responses arose in around 93% of patients.

The sample's time point: week 23, last vaccination. What each vaccine dose contained was 300 ug of mutant IDH1 20-mer peptide, accompanied by topical imiquimod. The CDR3 consists of 16 residues. Germline V gene sequence: CDR1 SNHLY, CDR2 FYNNEI. V lost 8 bases, J lost 6 bases, and 22 bases lay in between. On this clone itself: Its antigen is undetermined.

Method: immunoSEQ multiplex PCR; TCRdb's copy keeps in-frame clones and lacks some. The data hold about 44,000 clones, with 85% to 95% observed a single time. The origin of this receptor is a man aged 45-65 years with glioma. The chain has TRBV2 and TRBJ2-2; TRBD2 is a possible D gene (6 bases). Here the sequenced sample was PBMCs, taken from a glioma patient whose treatment included an IDH1 peptide vaccine. This chain's CDR3 is CASGHDSTLAPGELFF. The CDR3, as DNA: TGTGCCAGCGGCCATGACAGCACACTAGCTCCCGGGGAGCTGTTTTTT.